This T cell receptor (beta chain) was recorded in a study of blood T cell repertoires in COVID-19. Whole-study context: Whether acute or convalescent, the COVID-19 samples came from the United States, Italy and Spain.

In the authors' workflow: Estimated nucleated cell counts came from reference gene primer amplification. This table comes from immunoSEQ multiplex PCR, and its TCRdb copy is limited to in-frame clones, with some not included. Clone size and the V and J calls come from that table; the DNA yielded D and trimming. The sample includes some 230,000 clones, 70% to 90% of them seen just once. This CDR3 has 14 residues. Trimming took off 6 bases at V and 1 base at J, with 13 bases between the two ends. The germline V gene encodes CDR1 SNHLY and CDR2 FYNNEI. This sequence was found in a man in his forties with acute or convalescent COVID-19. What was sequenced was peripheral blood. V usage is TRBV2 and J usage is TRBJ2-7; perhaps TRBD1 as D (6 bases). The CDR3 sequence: CASSKRDTSYEQYF. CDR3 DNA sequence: TGTGCCAGCAGCAAACGGGACACTTCCTACGAGCAGTACTTC.